These 8 T cell receptor beta chains came from one sample sequenced in a study of shared clonotypes between healthy human individuals. Repertoires were generated with immunoSEQ multiplex PCR, while TCRdb's copy carries only in-frame clones and drops some. The data show 2 million or so clones, approximately 95% seen once. The specimen sequenced was naive CD4+ T cells sorted from blood. Subset defined: CD45RA+ positively selected. Every receptor here comes from a man between 18 and 29 years old in good health.

The chain has TRBV9 and TRBJ1-1; D call uncertain. The CDR3 consists of 15 residues. Trimming removed 2 bases from V and 0 bases from J, with 11 bases in between. Germline V CDR1 and CDR2: SGDLS, YYNGEE. Written as DNA, the CDR3 is TGTGCCAGCAGCGTCGGGCATGCGATGAACACTGAAGCTTTCTTT. It yields the protein CASSVGHAMNTEAFF.

The genes are TRBV10-3 and TRBJ2-1; 9 nucleotides agree with TRBD2. The CDR3 spans 16 residues. The V and J ends lost 2 bases and 9 bases, in that order; junction bases with no gene match: 11. Germline CDR1 is ENHRY and CDR2 is SYGVKD. Written as DNA, the CDR3 is TGTGCCATCAGTGAGCCGACTAGCGGTCATAGGGTTGAGCAGTTCTTC. This gives the protein CAISEPTSGHRVEQFF.

This clone showed up just once. V usage is TRBV4-1 and J usage is TRBJ2-1; D assignment may be TRBD1 or TRBD2 (5 bases each). This CDR3 spans 17 amino acids. Germline-derived CDR1 and CDR2 are MGHRA and YSYEKL. The ends were cut back, 3 bases at V and 6 bases at J, with 21 bases in the middle. CDR3 in DNA: TGCGCCAGCAGCCAGGGTTGGGGACCGACTCCCGGCAATGAGCAGTTCTTC. It codes for CASSQGWGPTPGNEQFF.

CDR3 nucleotides: TGCGCCAGCAGCCAGGACAGGCCCACCTACAATGAGCAGTTCTTC. Translating it yields CASSQDRPTYNEQFF. The chain carries TRBV10-2 and TRBJ2-1; 7 bases map to TRBD1. Unmatched junction bases numbered 7, after V lost 6 bases and J lost 2 bases. Germline V CDR1 and CDR2: WSHSY, SAAADI. This CDR3 contains 15 residues.

This clone is a singleton in its sample. This chain connects TRBV6-6 to TRBJ1-4; 10 bases match TRBD1. V shed 6 bases and J 7 bases; nucleotides not matched to a gene: 5. Germline V lookup: CDR1 MNHNY, CDR2 SVGAGI (reference sequence). The CDR3 loop spans 14 amino acids. CDR3 residues: CASRRDRGFEKLFF. The CDR3 DNA reads TGTGCCAGCAGGAGGGACAGGGGCTTTGAAAAACTGTTTTTT.

J is TRBJ1-3 and V is TRBV10-3; no clear D. Trimming cost V 10 bases and J 1 base, with 11 bases left between them. Germline CDR1 and CDR2: ENHRY and SYGVKD. The CDR3 runs to 13 residues. This CDR3 reads CATFRFSGNTIYF. The CDR3 DNA sequence: TGTGCCACCTTCAGGTTTTCTGGAAACACCATATATTTT.

This chain connects TRBV7-2 to TRBJ2-1, with a tentative D call TRBD2 (6 bases). CDR3 length: 16 residues. CDR1 is SGHTA, CDR2 FQGNSA, per germline. Trimming cost V 1 base and J 6 bases, with 16 bases left between them. The CDR3 loop is CASSLGAGSSLNEQFF. CDR3 DNA: TGTGCCAGCAGCTTAGGGGCGGGGTCCTCCCTCAATGAGCAGTTCTTC.

This clone was recorded once. The gene calls are TRBV2 and TRBJ1-4; TRBD1 matches 7 bases. The CDR3 has 14 residues. With V trimmed by 5 bases and J by 3 bases, 3 bases remained unmatched. CDR1 and CDR2 (germline): SNHLY, FYNNEI. CDR3 region: CASSPGGANEKLFF. CDR3 coding DNA: TGTGCCAGCAGTCCAGGGGGTGCTAATGAAAAACTGTTTTTT.